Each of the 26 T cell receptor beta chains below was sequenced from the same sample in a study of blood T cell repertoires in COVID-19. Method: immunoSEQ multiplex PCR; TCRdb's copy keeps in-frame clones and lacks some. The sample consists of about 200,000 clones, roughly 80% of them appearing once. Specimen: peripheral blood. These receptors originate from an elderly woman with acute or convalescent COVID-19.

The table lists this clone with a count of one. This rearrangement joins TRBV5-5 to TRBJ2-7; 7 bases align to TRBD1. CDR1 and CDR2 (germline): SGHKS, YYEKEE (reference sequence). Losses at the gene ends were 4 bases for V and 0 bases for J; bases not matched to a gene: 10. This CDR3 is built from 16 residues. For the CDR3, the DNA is TGTGCCAGCAGCCCTTTCCCGGGACAGAGCTCCTACGAGCAGTACTTC. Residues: CASSPFPGQSSYEQYF.

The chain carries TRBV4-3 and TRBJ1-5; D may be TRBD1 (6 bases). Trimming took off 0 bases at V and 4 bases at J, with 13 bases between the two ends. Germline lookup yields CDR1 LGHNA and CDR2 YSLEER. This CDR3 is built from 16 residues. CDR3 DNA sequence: TGCGCCAGCAGCCAAGAAGTCGGGACATCTAATCAGCCCCAGCATTTT. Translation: CASSQEVGTSNQPQHF.

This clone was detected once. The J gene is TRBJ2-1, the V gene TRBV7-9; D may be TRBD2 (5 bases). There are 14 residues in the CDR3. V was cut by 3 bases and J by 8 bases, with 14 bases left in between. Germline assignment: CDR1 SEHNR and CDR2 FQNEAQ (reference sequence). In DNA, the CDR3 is TGTGCCAGCAGCTTTAGTGGGAGAGTGCATGAGCAGTTCTTC. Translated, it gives CASSFSGRVHEQFF.

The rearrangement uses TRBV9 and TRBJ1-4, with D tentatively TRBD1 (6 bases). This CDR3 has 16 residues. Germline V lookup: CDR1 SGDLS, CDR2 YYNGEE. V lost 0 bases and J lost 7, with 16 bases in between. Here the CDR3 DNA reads TGTGCCAGCAGCGTAGGAGTAGGGGGGGCGAGTGAAAAACTGTTTTTT. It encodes CASSVGVGGASEKLFF.

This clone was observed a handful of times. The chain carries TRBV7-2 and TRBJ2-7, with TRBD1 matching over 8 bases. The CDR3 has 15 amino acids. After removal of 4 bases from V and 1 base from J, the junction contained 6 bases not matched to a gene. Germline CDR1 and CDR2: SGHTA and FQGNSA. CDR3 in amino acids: CASSSSGGWSYEQYF. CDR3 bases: TGTGCCAGCAGCTCCTCAGGGGGCTGGTCCTACGAGCAGTACTTC.

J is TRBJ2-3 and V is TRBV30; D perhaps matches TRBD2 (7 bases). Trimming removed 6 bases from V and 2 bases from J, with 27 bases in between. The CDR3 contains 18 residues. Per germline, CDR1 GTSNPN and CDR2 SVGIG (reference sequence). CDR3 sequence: CACWAGGQTSENTDTQYF. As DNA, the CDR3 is TGTGCCTGCTGGGCCGGGGGCCAAACTAGCGAGAACACAGATACGCAGTATTTT.

This CDR3 reads CASSIATDSNYGYTF. As DNA, the CDR3 is TGTGCCAGTAGTATAGCGACGGACTCTAACTATGGCTACACCTTC. The chain joins TRBV19 to TRBJ1-2, with unresolved D. Trimming took 1 base from V and 0 from J, leaving 9 bases between them. The germline CDR1 and CDR2 sequences are LNHDA and SQIVND (reference sequence). CDR3 size: 15 residues. Combining the CDR3 with reference TRBV19 and TRBJ1-2 gives the whole variable domain DGGITQSPKYLFRKEGQNVTLSCEQNLNHDAMYWYRQDPGQGLRLIYYSQIVNDFQKGDIAEGYSVSREKKESFPLTVTSAQKNPTAFYLCASSIATDSNYGYTFGSGTRLTVV.

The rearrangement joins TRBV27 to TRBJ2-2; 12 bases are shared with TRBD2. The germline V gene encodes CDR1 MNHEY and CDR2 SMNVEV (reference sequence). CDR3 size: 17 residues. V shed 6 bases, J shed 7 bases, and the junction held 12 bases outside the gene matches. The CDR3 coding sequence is TGTGCCAGCAGGGGACTAGCGGGTTATCCCCTAGGCGGGGAGCTGTTTTTT. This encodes CASRGLAGYPLGGELFF.

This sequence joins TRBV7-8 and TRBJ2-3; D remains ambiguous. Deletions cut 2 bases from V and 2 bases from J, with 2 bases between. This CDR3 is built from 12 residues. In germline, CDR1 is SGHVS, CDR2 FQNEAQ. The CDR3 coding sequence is TGTGCCAGCAGCTTACTCACAGATACGCAGTATTTT. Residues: CASSLLTDTQYF.

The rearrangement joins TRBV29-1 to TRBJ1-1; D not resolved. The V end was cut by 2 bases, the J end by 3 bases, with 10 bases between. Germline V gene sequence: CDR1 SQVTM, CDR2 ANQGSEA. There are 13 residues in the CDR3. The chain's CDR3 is CSVETHVDTEAFF. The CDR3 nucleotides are TGCAGCGTTGAAACTCACGTGGACACTGAAGCTTTCTTT.

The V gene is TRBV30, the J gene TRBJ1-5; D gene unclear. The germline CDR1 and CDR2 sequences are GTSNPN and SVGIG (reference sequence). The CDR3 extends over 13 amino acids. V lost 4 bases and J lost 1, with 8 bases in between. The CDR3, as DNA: TGTGCCTGGAATCGAGGGAGCAATCAGCCCCAGCATTTT. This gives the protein CAWNRGSNQPQHF.

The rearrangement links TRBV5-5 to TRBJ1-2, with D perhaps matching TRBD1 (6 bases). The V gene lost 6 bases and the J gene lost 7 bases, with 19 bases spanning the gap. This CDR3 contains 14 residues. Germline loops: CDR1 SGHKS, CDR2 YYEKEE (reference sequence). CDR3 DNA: TGTGCCAGCATCATGGGGGCAGGGACGGGTGGCTACACCTTC. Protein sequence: CASIMGAGTGGYTF.

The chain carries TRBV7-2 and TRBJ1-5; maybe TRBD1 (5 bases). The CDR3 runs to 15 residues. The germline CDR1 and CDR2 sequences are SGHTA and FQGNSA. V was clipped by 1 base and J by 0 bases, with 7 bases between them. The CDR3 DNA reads TGTGCCAGCAGCTTAGGGACACATAGCAATCAGCCCCAGCATTTT. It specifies CASSLGTHSNQPQHF. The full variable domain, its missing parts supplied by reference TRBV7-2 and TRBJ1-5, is GAGVSQSPSNKVTEKGKDVELRCDPISGHTALYWYRQSLGQGLEFLIYFQGNSAPDKSGLPSDRFSAERTGGSVSTLTIQRTQQEDSAVYLCASSLGTHSNQPQHFGDGTRLSIL.

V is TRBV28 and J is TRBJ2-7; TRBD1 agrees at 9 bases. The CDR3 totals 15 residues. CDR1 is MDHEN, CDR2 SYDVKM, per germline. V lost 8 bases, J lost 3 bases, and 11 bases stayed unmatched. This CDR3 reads CASAAAGTGIYEQYF. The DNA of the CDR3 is TGTGCCAGCGCAGCTGCCGGGACAGGGATCTACGAGCAGTACTTC.

CDR3 DNA sequence: TGTGCCAGCAGCTTAACGTCGGCGGATACCTACGAGCAGTACTTC. Protein: CASSLTSADTYEQYF. The V gene is TRBV7-3, the J gene TRBJ2-7; D gene ambiguous. The germline CDR1 and CDR2 sequences are SGHTA and FQGTGA. Deletions cut 0 bases from V and 2 bases from J, with 11 bases between. The CDR3 consists of 15 residues.

DNA of the CDR3: TGTGCCAGCAGCGCCCGACAGGGATGGAATGAGCAGTTCTTC. This encodes CASSARQGWNEQFF. The gene calls are TRBV7-9 and TRBJ2-1, with TRBD1 matching over 7 bases. The CDR3 runs to 14 residues. V was clipped by 5 bases and J by 7 bases; unmatched bases: 8. Germline loops: CDR1 SEHNR, CDR2 FQNEAQ (reference sequence).

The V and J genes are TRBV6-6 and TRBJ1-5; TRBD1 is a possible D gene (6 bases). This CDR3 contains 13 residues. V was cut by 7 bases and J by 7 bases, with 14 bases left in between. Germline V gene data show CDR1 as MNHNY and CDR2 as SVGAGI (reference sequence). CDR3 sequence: CASINRAAQPQHF. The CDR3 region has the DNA TGTGCCAGCATAAACAGGGCGGCCCAGCCCCAGCATTTT.

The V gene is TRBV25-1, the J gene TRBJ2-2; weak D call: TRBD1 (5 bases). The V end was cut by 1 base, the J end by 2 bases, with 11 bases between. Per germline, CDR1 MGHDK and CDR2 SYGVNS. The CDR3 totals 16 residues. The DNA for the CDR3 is TGTGCCAGCAGTGAATCGGTCAGGGCAAACACCGGGGAGCTGTTTTTT. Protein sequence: CASSESVRANTGELFF.

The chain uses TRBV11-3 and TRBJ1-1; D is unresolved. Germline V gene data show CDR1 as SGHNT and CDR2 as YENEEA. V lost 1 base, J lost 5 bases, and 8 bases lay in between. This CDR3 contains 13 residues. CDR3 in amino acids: CASSLVSGTEAFF. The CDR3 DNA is TGTGCCAGCAGCTTAGTTTCGGGGACTGAAGCTTTCTTT.

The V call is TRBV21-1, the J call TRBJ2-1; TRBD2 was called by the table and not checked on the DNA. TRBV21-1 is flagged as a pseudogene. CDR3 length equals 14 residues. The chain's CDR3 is CASSKARLYNEQFF. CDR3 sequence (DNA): TGTGCCAGCAGCAAGGCCAGACTTTACAATGAGCAGTTCTTC.

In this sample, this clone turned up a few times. The CDR3 region has the DNA TGTGCCAGCAGCGGACAGACTTACTATGGCTACACCTTC. Residues: CASSGQTYYGYTF. The J gene is TRBJ1-2, the V gene TRBV12-3 or TRBV12-4, with D perhaps TRBD1 (6 bases). Deletions cut 6 bases from V and 3 bases from J, with 11 bases between. The CDR3 is 13 amino acids.

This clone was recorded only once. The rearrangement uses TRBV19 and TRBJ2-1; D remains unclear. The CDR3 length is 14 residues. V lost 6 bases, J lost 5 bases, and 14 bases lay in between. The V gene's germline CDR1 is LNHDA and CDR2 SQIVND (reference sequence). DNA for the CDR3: TGTGCCAGTAGCCTGGAGTCTCAACACAATGAGCAGTTCTTC. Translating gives CASSLESQHNEQFF.

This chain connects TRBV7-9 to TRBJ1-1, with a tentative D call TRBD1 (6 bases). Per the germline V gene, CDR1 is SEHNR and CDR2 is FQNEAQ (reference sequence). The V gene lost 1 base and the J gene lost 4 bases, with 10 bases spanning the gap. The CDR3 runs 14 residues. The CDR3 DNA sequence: TGTGCCAGCAGCTTAGGACAGGCCCTCACTGAAGCTTTCTTT. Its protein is CASSLGQALTEAFF.

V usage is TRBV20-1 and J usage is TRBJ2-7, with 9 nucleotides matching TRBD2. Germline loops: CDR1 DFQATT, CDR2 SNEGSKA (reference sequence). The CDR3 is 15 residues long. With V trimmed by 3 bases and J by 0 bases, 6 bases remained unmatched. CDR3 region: CSASTLAGNSYEQYF. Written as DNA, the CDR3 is TGCAGTGCTAGTACCCTAGCGGGGAACTCCTACGAGCAGTACTTC.

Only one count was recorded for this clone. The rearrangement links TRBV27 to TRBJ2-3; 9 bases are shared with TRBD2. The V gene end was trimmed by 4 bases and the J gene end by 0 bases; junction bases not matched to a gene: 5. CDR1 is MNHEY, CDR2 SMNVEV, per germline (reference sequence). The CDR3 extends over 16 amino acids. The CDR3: CASSSLAGRSTDTQYF. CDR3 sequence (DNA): TGTGCCAGCAGTTCGCTAGCGGGGAGAAGCACAGATACGCAGTATTTT.

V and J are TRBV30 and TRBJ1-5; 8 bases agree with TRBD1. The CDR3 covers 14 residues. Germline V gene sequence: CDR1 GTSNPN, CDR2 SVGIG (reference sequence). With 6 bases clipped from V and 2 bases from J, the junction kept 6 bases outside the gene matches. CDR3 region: CACAQGAGNQPQHF. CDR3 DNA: TGTGCCTGCGCGCAGGGGGCGGGCAATCAGCCCCAGCATTTT. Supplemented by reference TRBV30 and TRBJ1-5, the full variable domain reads SQTIHQWPATLVQPVGSPLSLECTVEGTSNPNLYWYRQAAGRGLQLLFYSVGIGQISSEVPQNLSASRPQDRQFILSSKKLLLSDSGFYLCACAQGAGNQPQHFGDGTRLSIL.